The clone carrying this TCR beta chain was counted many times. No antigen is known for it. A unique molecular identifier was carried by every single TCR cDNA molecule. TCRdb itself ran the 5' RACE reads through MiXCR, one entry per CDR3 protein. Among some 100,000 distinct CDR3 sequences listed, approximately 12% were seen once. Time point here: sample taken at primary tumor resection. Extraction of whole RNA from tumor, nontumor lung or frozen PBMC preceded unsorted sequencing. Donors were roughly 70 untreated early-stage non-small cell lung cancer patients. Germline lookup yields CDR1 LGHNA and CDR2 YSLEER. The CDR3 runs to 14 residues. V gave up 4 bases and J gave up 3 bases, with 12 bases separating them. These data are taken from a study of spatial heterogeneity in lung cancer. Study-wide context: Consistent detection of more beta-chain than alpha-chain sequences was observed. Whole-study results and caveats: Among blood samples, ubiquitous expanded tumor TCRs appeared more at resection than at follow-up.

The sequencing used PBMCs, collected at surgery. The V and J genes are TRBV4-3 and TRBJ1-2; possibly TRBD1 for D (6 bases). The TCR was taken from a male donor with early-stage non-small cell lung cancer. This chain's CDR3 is CASSPWTDDYGYTF. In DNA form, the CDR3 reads TGCGCCAGCAGCCCCTGGACAGACGACTATGGCTACACCTTC.